Sequencing of this TCR beta chain was carried out in a study of blood T cell repertoires in COVID-19. Produced via immunoSEQ multiplex PCR; TCRdb's table is partial and in-frame only. The table records approximately 63,000 clones, more than 75% of them present only once. Germline CDR1 is MNHEY and CDR2 is SMNVEV (reference sequence). V lost 4 bases to trimming and J lost 1 base; unmatched junction nucleotides: 13. The CDR3 has 18 amino acids. V and J are TRBV27 and TRBJ1-1; 9 nucleotides match TRBD1. The sample consisted of peripheral blood. This receptor was obtained from an elderly man in a cohort sampled during active COVID-19. The CDR3 DNA is TGTGCCAGCAGTTACGTACAGGGGGCGTCAGTAGGGAACACTGAAGCTTTCTTT. Translated, it gives CASSYVQGASVGNTEAFF.